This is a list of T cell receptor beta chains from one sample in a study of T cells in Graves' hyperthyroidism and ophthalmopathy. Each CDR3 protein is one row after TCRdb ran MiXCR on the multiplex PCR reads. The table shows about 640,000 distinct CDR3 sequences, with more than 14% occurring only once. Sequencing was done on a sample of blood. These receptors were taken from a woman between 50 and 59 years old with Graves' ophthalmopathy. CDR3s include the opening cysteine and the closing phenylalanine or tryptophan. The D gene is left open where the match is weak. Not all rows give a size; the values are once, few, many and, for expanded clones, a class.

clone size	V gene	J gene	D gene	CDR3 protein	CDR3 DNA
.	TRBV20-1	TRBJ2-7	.	CSARDPLRERSYEQYF	TGCAGTGCTAGAGATCCGCTCCGGGAGCGATCCTACGAGCAGTACTTC
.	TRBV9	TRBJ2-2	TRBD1	CASSVTGGTGELFF	TGTGCCAGCAGCGTAACAGGGGGCACCGGGGAGCTGTTTTTT
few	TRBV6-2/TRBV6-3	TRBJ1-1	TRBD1	CASRTPRGYLDTEAFF	TGTGCCAGCAGGACCCCCAGGGGGTATTTGGACACTGAAGCTTTCTTT
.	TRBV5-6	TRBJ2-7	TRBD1	CASNTGTGFEQYF	TGTGCCAGTAATACCGGGACAGGGTTCGAGCAGTACTTC
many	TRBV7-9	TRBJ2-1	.	CASSHGMALGNNEQFF	TGTGCCAGCAGCCACGGCATGGCTCTAGGAAACAATGAGCAGTTCTTC
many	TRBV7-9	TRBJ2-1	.	CASSLAVAANEQFF	TGTGCCAGCAGCTTAGCCGTAGCGGCCAATGAGCAGTTCTTC
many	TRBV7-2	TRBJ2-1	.	CASSTYRGRASYNEQFF	TGTGCCAGCAGCACTTACAGGGGGAGGGCCTCCTACAATGAGCAGTTCTTC
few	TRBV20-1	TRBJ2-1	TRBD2	CSANNQREYFNEQFF	TGCAGTGCTAACAATCAGCGGGAGTATTTCAATGAGCAGTTCTTC
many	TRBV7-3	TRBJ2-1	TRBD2	CASSLTGTSGSHSYNEQFF	TGTGCCAGCAGCTTAACCGGGACTAGCGGGAGCCACTCCTACAATGAGCAGTTCTTC
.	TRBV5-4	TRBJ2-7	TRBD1	CASSLAAGGAEQYF	TGTGCCAGCAGCTTGGCGGCAGGGGGCGCCGAGCAGTACTTC
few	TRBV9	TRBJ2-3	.	CASSVAREYPDTQYF	TGTGCCAGCAGCGTAGCTCGGGAGTACCCAGATACGCAGTATTTT
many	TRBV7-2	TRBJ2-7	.	CASSLVWDTYEQYF	TGTGCCAGCAGCTTAGTTTGGGATACCTACGAGCAGTACTTC
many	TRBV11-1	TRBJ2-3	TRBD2	CASSRGSGGNRRTDTQYF	TGTGCCAGCAGCCGAGGGAGCGGGGGGAACCGCCGCACAGATACGCAGTATTTT
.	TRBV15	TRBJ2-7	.	CATSSWGDGDEQYF	TGTGCCACCAGCAGTTGGGGGGACGGGGACGAGCAGTACTTC
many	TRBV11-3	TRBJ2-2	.	CASSFQTLQSGELFF	TGTGCCAGCAGCTTCCAGACCCTGCAGTCCGGGGAGCTGTTTTTT
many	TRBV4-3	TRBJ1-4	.	CASSQDFATNEKLFF	TGCGCCAGCAGCCAAGATTTCGCAACTAATGAAAAACTGTTTTTT
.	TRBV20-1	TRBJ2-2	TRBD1	CSASATGVNTGELFF	TGCAGTGCTAGCGCGACAGGGGTGAACACCGGGGAGCTGTTTTTT
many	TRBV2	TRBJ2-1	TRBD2	CASTYSGRFNEQFF	TGTGCCAGCACCTATAGCGGGAGGTTCAATGAGCAGTTCTTC
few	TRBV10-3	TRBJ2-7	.	CAISESGDEQYF	TGTGCCATCAGTGAGTCTGGGGACGAGCAGTACTTC
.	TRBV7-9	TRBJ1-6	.	CASSLDHGWDNSPLHF	TGTGCCAGCAGCTTAGATCACGGTTGGGATAATTCACCCCTCCACTTT
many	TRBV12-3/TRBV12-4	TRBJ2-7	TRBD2	CASRAGLAGAGEQYF	TGTGCCAGCAGAGCTGGACTAGCGGGAGCTGGCGAGCAGTACTTC
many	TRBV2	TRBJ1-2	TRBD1	CASSATGGGNYGYTF	TGTGCCAGCAGCGCGACAGGGGGCGGCAACTATGGCTACACCTTC
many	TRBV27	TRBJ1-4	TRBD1	CASSFSGTGFQKLFF	TGTGCCAGCAGTTTCTCCGGGACAGGGTTCCAAAAACTGTTTTTT
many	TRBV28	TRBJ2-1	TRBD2	CASSVSSGRSVNEQFF	TGTGCCAGCAGCGTTTCGAGCGGGAGGTCGGTCAATGAGCAGTTCTTC
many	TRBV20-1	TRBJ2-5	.	CSARGLGETQYF	TGCAGTGCTAGAGGTCTCGGGGAGACCCAGTACTTC
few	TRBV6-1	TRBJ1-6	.	CASMMGGFYNSPLHF	TGTGCCAGCATGATGGGGGGCTTCTATAATTCACCCCTCCACTTT
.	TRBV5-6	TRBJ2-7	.	CASRWRGRGEQYF	TGTGCCAGCAGGTGGAGGGGGCGCGGAGAGCAGTACTTC